This T cell receptor (beta chain) originates from a study of tumor-infiltrating lymphocytes in localized non-small cell lung cancer. Whole-study findings and limits: Tumors had more T cell infiltration than uninvolved lung, per TCRbeta sequencing and CD3 counts.

The CDR3 loop spans 16 amino acids. Germline CDR1 is MDHEN and CDR2 is SYDVKM. V lost 7 bases, J lost 1 base, and 17 bases lay in between. Assay used: immunoSEQ multiplex PCR; TCRdb lists only in-frame clones, some missing. The sample carries around 5,900 clones, around 66% recorded once. This clone has just a few counts. Its target is unknown. V gene TRBV28 combines with J gene TRBJ2-1; maybe TRBD2 (6 bases). This TCR came from a human donor with non-small cell lung cancer. Sequencing was done on a sample of uninvolved lung tissue not adjacent to the tumor. DNA of the CDR3: TGTGCCAGCACCTCCCCAGTGGGAGGATCCTACAATGAGCAGTTCTTC. Translated, it gives CASTSPVGGSYNEQFF.